The 6 T cell receptor beta chains reported below all come from one sample, sequenced in a study of CD8 T cells in ankylosing spondylitis. TCRdb analysed the 5' RACE reads with MiXCR anew, one entry per CDR3 protein. The sample includes more than 150,000 distinct CDR3 sequences, over 15% of them seen just once. The source material was blood, either unsorted or a sorted T cell fraction (not recorded which). The receptors were gathered from a male donor between 5 and 29 years old with ankylosing spondylitis or in good health (not recorded which).

This clonotype appeared a few times. The rearrangement uses TRBV2 and TRBJ2-1, with D perhaps matching TRBD2 (5 bases). Germline CDR1 and CDR2: SNHLY and FYNNEI. The V end was cut by 1 base, the J end by 12 bases, with 10 bases between. The CDR3 extends over 12 amino acids. The CDR3 protein is CASSEGGSAQFF. CDR3 in DNA: TGTGCCAGCAGTGAAGGAGGGTCAGCGCAGTTCTTC.

This clonotype was picked up a small number of times. The V gene is TRBV10-2, the J gene TRBJ1-1, with 10 positions matching TRBD1. CDR1 and CDR2 from the germline V gene are WSHSY and SAAADI. Trimming took 4 bases from V and 5 from J; bases not matched to a gene: 10. This CDR3 region has 16 residues. The CDR3, as DNA: TGCGCCAGCAGTGTCGGGACAGGGGTTGGGAGAACTGAAGCTTTCTTT. It encodes CASSVGTGVGRTEAFF.

This clonotype showed up many times. V gene TRBV19 combines with J gene TRBJ2-1; the D gene could be TRBD1 or TRBD2 (5 bases each). Per germline, CDR1 LNHDA and CDR2 SQIVND (reference sequence). V lost 7 bases to trimming and J lost 10 bases, with 17 bases between them. This CDR3 comprises 13 residues. Here the CDR3 DNA reads TGTGCCAGTAACCCGGGACGGGTGGACGAGCAGTTCTTC. It is translated as CASNPGRVDEQFF.

This clonotype was seen many times. DNA for the CDR3: TGTGCCAGCAGCTCCTGGGACAGACAAAACAATGAGCAGTTCTTC. Translating it yields CASSSWDRQNNEQFF. The chain is built from TRBV5-6 and TRBJ2-1, with 7 bases matching TRBD1. Germline V gene lookup returns CDR1 SGHDT and CDR2 YYEEEE. After removal of 3 bases from V and 5 bases from J, the junction contained 8 bases not matched to a gene. The CDR3 is 15 residues long.

This rearrangement joins TRBV29-1 to TRBJ2-2, with TRBD1 as a possible D gene (5 bases). Germline V CDR1 and CDR2: SQVTM, ANQGSEA. V gave up 6 bases and J gave up 4 bases, with 9 bases separating them. The CDR3 is 12 amino acids. CDR3 amino acids: CSVGHATGELFF. The CDR3 DNA follows: TGCAGCGTGGGGCATGCCACCGGGGAGCTGTTTTTT.

In this sample, this clonotype turned up many times. V usage is TRBV20-1 and J usage is TRBJ2-3; 7 bases agree with TRBD2. Germline values: CDR1 DFQATT, CDR2 SNEGSKA (reference sequence). The CDR3 sequence is 14 residues long. Germline trimming cut 3 bases from V and 1 base from J; bases unmatched to any gene: 4. CDR3 protein: CSASSLAGTDTQYF. The CDR3 nucleotides read TGCAGTGCTAGCTCTCTAGCGGGCACAGATACGCAGTATTTT.